This is a list of T cell receptor beta chains from one sample in a study of blood T cell repertoires in COVID-19. Here immunoSEQ multiplex PCR was the method, and the copy in TCRdb shows in-frame clones only, minus some. The repertoire holds 200,000 to 250,000 clones, with roughly 84% as singletons. Source material: peripheral blood. Every receptor here comes from a woman of 80 years or more with acute or convalescent COVID-19. Each CDR3 is given with its conserved first and last residue. A D gene is named only where the DNA matches it firmly. The listing skips clone size in some rows; elsewhere it reads once, few, many or a size class.

CDR3 DNA	CDR3 protein	D gene	CDR3 length	J gene	V gene	clone size
TGCAGCGCCCGGGGGGCCTCCTACGAGCAGTACTTC	CSARGASYEQYF	NA	12	TRBJ2-7	TRBV29-1	NA
TGTGCCACCAGCAGAGATAAGGGGCAGGGGCTTTATGAAGCTTTCTTT	CATSRDKGQGLYEAFF	NA	16	TRBJ1-1	TRBV15	NA
TGTGCCAGCTCACCTGCCGTAACGGTGAACACTGAAGCTTTCTTT	CASSPAVTVNTEAFF	NA	15	TRBJ1-1	TRBV18	NA
TGTGCCAGCAGCTCGGACAGGGGGTTCTACAATGAGCAGTTCTTC	CASSSDRGFYNEQFF	TRBD1	15	TRBJ2-1	TRBV7-2	NA
TGTGCCAGCTCACCGCCTCGGACAGGGGGAAGAAATTCACCCCTCCACTTT	CASSPPRTGGRNSPLHF	TRBD1	17	TRBJ1-6	TRBV18	NA
TGTGCCAGCAGCTCGAGGGACAGAACGAACACCGGGGAGCTGTTTTTT	CASSSRDRTNTGELFF	TRBD1	16	TRBJ2-2	TRBV11-2	NA
TGTGCCAGCAGTTTAGACAGCCTTAACTATGGCTACACCTTC	CASSLDSLNYGYTF	NA	14	TRBJ1-2	TRBV27	once
TGTGCCAGCAGCTACCAGGGGGGTTCCCACGAGCAGTACTTC	CASSYQGGSHEQYF	NA	14	TRBJ2-7	TRBV7-3	few
TGTGCCAGCAGCGTCGGGACTTTCACCGGGGAGCTGTTTTTT	CASSVGTFTGELFF	NA	14	TRBJ2-2	TRBV9	NA
TGTGCCAGCAGTTTATCAGTTAACACTGAAGCTTTCTTT	CASSLSVNTEAFF	NA	13	TRBJ1-1	TRBV28	NA
TGTGCCAGCAGTCCTCACGGGGGGGCCGGAGATACGCAGTATTTT	CASSPHGGAGDTQYF	TRBD2	15	TRBJ2-3	TRBV9	NA
TGCAGCGCCCGGACAGGGGTCGATGGCTACACCTTC	CSARTGVDGYTF	TRBD1	12	TRBJ1-2	TRBV29-1	NA
TGTGCCAGCAGCCCTGGGGGACAGGGGTACAATGAGCAGTTCTTC	CASSPGGQGYNEQFF	TRBD1	15	TRBJ2-1	TRBV7-2	NA
TGTGCCAGCAGTTGGACTCTCTATGGCTACACCTTC	CASSWTLYGYTF	NA	12	TRBJ1-2	TRBV6-2/TRBV6-3	NA
TGTGCAAGTCGCTTAAGGGACAGGCTTAAGAACACTGAAGCTTTCTTT	CASRLRDRLKNTEAFF	NA	16	TRBJ1-1	TRBV12-2	NA
TGTGCCAGCAGTTACTCCGGGGTGACTCAGCCCCAGCATTTT	CASSYSGVTQPQHF	NA	14	TRBJ1-5	TRBV7-9	NA
TGTGCCAGTACCCTACGGGATGGCCGAGAAGCTTTCTTT	CASTLRDGREAFF	NA	13	TRBJ1-1	TRBV19	NA
TGTGCCAGCAGCTTAGATGGGCGGGGGGGGCAAGAGACCCAGTACTTC	CASSLDGRGGQETQYF	TRBD2	16	TRBJ2-5	TRBV7-2	NA
TGTGCCAGCAGCCCCGGGTCTCCTTGGGAGACCCAGTACTTC	CASSPGSPWETQYF	NA	14	TRBJ2-5	TRBV7-9	NA
TGTGCCAGCAGTCCCATCAGGACTAGCGGGAGCCGGGATGAGCAGTTCTTC	CASSPIRTSGSRDEQFF	TRBD2	17	TRBJ2-1	TRBV6-6	NA
TGTGCCAGCAGCCACTTGACACTCTCCTACGAGCAGTACTTC	CASSHLTLSYEQYF	NA	14	TRBJ2-7	TRBV4-2	NA
TGTGCCAGCTCACCGGCGGGGGGCCTGTCCCACAATGAGCAGTTCTTC	CASSPAGGLSHNEQFF	TRBD2	16	TRBJ2-1	TRBV18	NA
TGTGCCAGCAGCTTGGCGGGTGCTACCACAGATACGCAGTATTTT	CASSLAGATTDTQYF	NA	15	TRBJ2-3	TRBV7-3	NA
TGCGCCAGCAGGGCAGGGCTAAACTATGGCTACACCTTC	CASRAGLNYGYTF	NA	13	TRBJ1-2	TRBV5-1	once
TGTGCCAGTAGTGCCCCAGGGGGCAGGGGTCAGCCCCAGCATTTT	CASSAPGGRGQPQHF	TRBD1	15	TRBJ1-5	TRBV19	NA
TGTGCCAGCAGCCAAACTTTTGGTGGGCGTGAAGCTTTCTTT	CASSQTFGGREAFF	NA	14	TRBJ1-1	TRBV7-8	few
TGTGCCAGCAGCTTCGGGACACTGTTGGATTCACCCCTCCACTTT	CASSFGTLLDSPLHF	NA	15	TRBJ1-6	TRBV5-4	few
TGCGCCAGCAGCTTGGGTACTACAGGGTCTAATGAAAAACTGTTTTTT	CASSLGTTGSNEKLFF	NA	16	TRBJ1-4	TRBV5-1	NA
TGTGCCATCAGTGAAAGCCCTAGGTCACCCCTCCACTTT	CAISESPRSPLHF	NA	13	TRBJ1-6	TRBV10-3	NA
TGTGCCAGCGGGACAGGCTCTGTCGGCTACACCTTC	CASGTGSVGYTF	TRBD1	12	TRBJ1-2	TRBV12-3/TRBV12-4	NA
TGTGCCAGCAGCCAAGCGAACAGCAATTCACCCCTCCACTTT	CASSQANSNSPLHF	NA	14	TRBJ1-6	TRBV3-1/TRBV3-2	NA
TGCAGCCTAGATTGGGGGGTGGCAGATACGCAGTATTTT	CSLDWGVADTQYF	NA	13	TRBJ2-3	TRBV29-1	few
TGTGCCAGCAGTTTAAATTGGGGACAGGGTCTTACCATATATTTT	CASSLNWGQGLTIYF	TRBD1	15	TRBJ1-3	TRBV28	few
TGTGCCAGCAGCGGAGCGGGGGGGCCGAGGAATGAGCAGTTCTTC	CASSGAGGPRNEQFF	TRBD2	15	TRBJ2-1	TRBV13	NA
TGTGCCAGCAGTGAAGCGCGGGGTCTAGAAAAACTGTTTTTT	CASSEARGLEKLFF	NA	14	TRBJ1-4	TRBV2	NA
TGTGCCAGCAGCCGGGAGGGGGGGCGATCAGAAGCTTTCTTT	CASSREGGRSEAFF	NA	14	TRBJ1-1	TRBV7-2	NA
TGTGCCAGCGGACAGGATCTCCCTAACACAGATACGCAGTATTTT	CASGQDLPNTDTQYF	TRBD1	15	TRBJ2-3	TRBV2	few